These 5 T cell receptor beta chains were sequenced from one sample in a study of blood T cells in healthy people across ages. PCR was performed a second time for about 7 to 12 cycles using a sample-barcoded 5' primer and a J-beta primer mix. Using its own MiXCR run on the 5' RACE reads, TCRdb lists one record per CDR3 protein. The repertoire consists of about 720,000 distinct CDR3 sequences, with approximately 25% occurring once and the leading ten covering 3% to 4%. These same data were also listed under a study on T cells of mothers and their children.

Sequencing was done on a sample of blood. The receptors shown here come from a boy between 10 and 17 years old in good health.

This clonotype was found a few times. The genes are TRBV10-3 and TRBJ2-7; D call uncertain. Germline CDR1 reads ENHRY; CDR2 reads SYGVKD. The V and J ends lost 4 bases and 3 bases respectively, with 16 bases between them. This CDR3 has 15 amino acids. Here the CDR3 DNA reads TGTGCCATCAGTGCGTTTCAAGAGCACGGCTACGAGCAGTACTTC. It codes for CAISAFQEHGYEQYF.

The sample holds a few counts of this clonotype. The gene calls are TRBV7-2 and TRBJ2-5, with 8 bases that match TRBD2. The CDR3 covers 15 residues. V gave up 2 bases and J gave up 4 bases; unmatched junction bases: 6. From germline, CDR1 is SGHTA and CDR2 FQGNSA. In nucleotides, the CDR3 is TGTGCCAGCAGCTTAATCTGGACTAGCCCAGAGACCCAGTACTTC. Translation gives CASSLIWTSPETQYF.

This clonotype was observed a few times. J is TRBJ2-7 and V is TRBV28; D possibly uses TRBD1 or TRBD2 (5 bases each). This CDR3 comprises 13 residues. The germline gives CDR1 MDHEN, CDR2 SYDVKM. V was clipped by 6 bases and J by 2 bases, with 11 bases between them. As DNA, the CDR3 is TGTGCCAGCAGGGGGACGGATACCTACGAGCAGTACTTC. Its protein product is CASRGTDTYEQYF.

This clonotype appeared a few times. The V and J genes are TRBV11-2 and TRBJ2-3; 12 bases map to TRBD2. The CDR3 runs 17 residues. Germline CDR1 is SGHAT and CDR2 is FQNNGV. Unmatched junction bases numbered 10, after V lost 3 bases and J lost 6 bases. Here the CDR3 DNA reads TGTGCCAGCAGCTTGTATTGGCTAGCGGGAGGGAGGGATACGCAGTATTTT. Protein: CASSLYWLAGGRDTQYF.

This chain joins TRBV5-4 and TRBJ2-7, with 8 bases lining up with TRBD2. The CDR3 contains 14 residues. Germline CDR1 reads SGHNT; CDR2 reads YYREEE (reference sequence). V lost 4 bases to trimming and J lost 7 bases; unmatched junction nucleotides: 10. The CDR3: CASSPDAGGWEQYF. In DNA, the CDR3 is TGTGCCAGCAGCCCAGACGCGGGAGGATGGGAGCAGTACTTC.